Presented here are 10 T cell receptor beta chains from one specimen sequenced in a study of T cells in Graves' hyperthyroidism and ophthalmopathy. There were TCR beta CDR3 regions amplified from RNA transcripts. The TCR CDR3 was amplified in a first-round RT-PCR using the HTBI primer set. TCRdb fed the multiplex PCR reads into MiXCR, producing one record per CDR3 protein. This table holds some 490,000 distinct CDR3 sequences, under 25% found once. Sequencing was done on a sample of blood. The receptors shown here come from a woman aged 70-85 years with Graves' ophthalmopathy.

A few counts support this clonotype. V gene TRBV7-8 combines with J gene TRBJ1-4; D is uncertain. The CDR3 sequence is 14 residues long. Germline loops: CDR1 SGHVS, CDR2 FQNEAQ. Trimming stripped 5 bases from V and 4 bases from J, with 11 bases between. The CDR3 DNA follows: TGTGCCAGCAGCGCCGGGATTAATAATGAAAAACTGTTTTTT. Amino acids: CASSAGINNEKLFF.

This clonotype was detected many times. CDR3 sequence: CASSSFWASNTEAFF. Written as DNA, the CDR3 is TGTGCCAGCAGTTCCTTCTGGGCCTCGAACACTGAAGCTTTCTTT. The chain uses TRBV12-3 or TRBV12-4 and TRBJ1-1; D is undetermined. The CDR3 extends over 15 amino acids. V lost 4 bases and J 1 base, leaving 13 bases between the germline ends.

The chain carries TRBV14 and TRBJ2-1; D is possibly TRBD1 (6 bases). This CDR3 comprises 12 residues. Germline CDR1 reads SGHDN; CDR2 reads FVKESK. Trimming pared 3 bases from V and 12 bases from J, leaving 12 bases between. DNA for the CDR3: TGTGCCAGCAGCCATAACAGGGCGGGGCAGTTCTTC. It yields the protein CASSHNRAGQFF.

This clonotype was picked up one time. A far larger clone is one nucleotide away, so this likely arose from a read error. The chain is built from TRBV7-6 and TRBJ1-1, with 11 bases lining up with TRBD1. V was pared by 5 bases and J by 3 bases, with 2 bases of the junction left unmatched. This CDR3 is built from 14 residues. In germline, CDR1 is SGHVS, CDR2 FNYEAQ. DNA for the CDR3: TGTGCCAGCAGCCCGGGACAGGGGGACACTGAAGCTTTCTTT. It translates to CASSPGQGDTEAFF.

CDR3 in amino acids: CASSLYAFGVGSSPLHF. In nucleotides, the CDR3 is TGTGCCAGCAGTTTATACGCTTTTGGTGTCGGGAGTTCACCCCTCCACTTT. This chain links TRBV12-3 or TRBV12-4 with TRBJ1-6, with D hard to call. The CDR3 has 17 amino acids. V gave up 2 bases and J gave up 9 bases, with 20 bases separating them.

Only a few counts were recorded for this clonotype. This chain joins TRBV6-1 and TRBJ1-2, with 8 nucleotides matching TRBD1. V shed 5 bases, J shed 6 bases, and the junction held 8 bases outside the gene matches. The CDR3 covers 14 residues. The germline gives CDR1 MNHNS, CDR2 SASEGT. The CDR3 nucleotides are TGTGCCAGCAGTCCGTTACTCAGGGGGCATGGCTACACCTTC. It specifies CASSPLLRGHGYTF.

CDR3 in DNA: TGTGCCAGCACTTCCTACACAGATACGCAGTATTTT. Protein: CASTSYTDTQYF. J is TRBJ2-3 and V is TRBV6-5; D unresolved. CDR1 MNHEY and CDR2 SVGAGI come from the germline V gene. The CDR3 is 12 amino acids. Trimming pared 7 bases from V and 2 bases from J, leaving 7 bases between.

This clonotype has at least ten counts. This chain uses TRBV3-1 with TRBJ2-7; the match to TRBD1 covers 8 bases. This CDR3 has 14 residues. V trimming: 1 base; J trimming: 2 bases; junction bases outside the gene matches: 1. The V gene's germline CDR1 is LGHDT and CDR2 YNNKEL (reference sequence). CDR3 amino acids: CASSQGQGPYEQYF. CDR3 DNA: TGTGCCAGCAGCCAAGGACAGGGGCCCTACGAGCAGTACTTC.

The gene calls are TRBV7-9 and TRBJ2-7; D may be TRBD1 (6 bases). V gave up 1 base and J gave up 5 bases, with 12 bases separating them. This CDR3 has 14 residues. Germline values: CDR1 SEHNR, CDR2 FQNEAQ (reference sequence). The CDR3 sequence is CASSLVGGNNEQYF. For the CDR3, the DNA is TGTGCCAGCAGCTTAGTAGGGGGAAACAACGAGCAGTACTTC.

This chain links TRBV7-2 with TRBJ2-2, with no clear D. V was cut by 4 bases and J by 1 base, with 10 bases left in between. The CDR3 covers 15 residues. Germline values: CDR1 SGHTA, CDR2 FQGNSA. CDR3 amino acids: CASSSRRMNTGELFF. The CDR3 nucleotides read TGTGCCAGCAGCTCCCGACGCATGAACACCGGGGAGCTGTTTTTT.